This entry lists 11 T cell receptor beta chains sequenced from one sample in a study of blood T cell repertoires in COVID-19. This table comes from immunoSEQ multiplex PCR, and its TCRdb copy is limited to in-frame clones, with some not included. The sample consists of 150,000 to 200,000 clones, 70% to 90% of them appearing once. The source material was peripheral blood. Source of these receptors: a human donor in a cohort sampled during active COVID-19.

In the case of this clone: Other DNA variants within this sample encode the same CDR3. This chain uses TRBV6-2 or TRBV6-3 with TRBJ2-7; 8 nucleotides align to TRBD1. The germline CDR1 and CDR2 sequences are MNHEY and SVGEGT. The CDR3 extends over 15 amino acids. V lost 4 bases, J lost 4 bases, and 9 bases stayed unmatched. The CDR3 DNA is TGTGCCAGCAGTTCTCCCGGGACAGGAGTTTACGAGCAGTACTTC. Its protein is CASSSPGTGVYEQYF.

This rearrangement joins TRBV19 to TRBJ2-1, with 7 bases identical to TRBD1. V lost 2 bases to trimming and J lost 8 bases; unmatched junction nucleotides: 9. CDR1 and CDR2 from the germline V gene are LNHDA and SQIVND (reference sequence). CDR3 size: 15 residues. The CDR3 is CASSIRERGPYEQFF. The CDR3 nucleotides are TGTGCCAGTAGTATAAGGGAGAGGGGGCCATATGAGCAGTTCTTC. The full variable domain, in which reference TRBV19 and TRBJ2-1 provide the parts outside the CDR3, is DGGITQSPKYLFRKEGQNVTLSCEQNLNHDAMYWYRQDPGQGLRLIYYSQIVNDFQKGDIAEGYSVSREKKESFPLTVTSAQKNPTAFYLCASSIRERGPYEQFFGPGTRLTVL.

This chain uses TRBV2 with TRBJ1-4; D is possibly TRBD1 (5 bases). The CDR3 runs 13 residues. Trimming took 7 bases from V and 7 from J, leaving 13 bases between them. Germline values: CDR1 SNHLY, CDR2 FYNNEI. CDR3 nucleotides: TGTGCCAGCACCTCAACGGGGGGTGAAAAACTGTTTTTT. Its translation: CASTSTGGEKLFF.

This chain uses TRBV5-1 with TRBJ2-5, with D possibly matching TRBD2 (6 bases). The V and J ends lost 0 bases and 5 bases respectively, with 17 bases between them. Germline V lookup: CDR1 SGHRS, CDR2 YFSETQ. The CDR3 loop spans 16 amino acids. Written as DNA, the CDR3 is TGCGCCAGCAGCTTGGCGGGGGACTCCGGCGGGGAGACCCAGTACTTC. Residues: CASSLAGDSGGETQYF.

V is TRBV3-1 (or the pseudogene TRBV3-2) and J is TRBJ2-7; TRBD1 is a possible D gene (5 bases). V dropped 4 bases and J dropped 4 bases, with 14 bases sitting between them. Germline CDR1 LGHDT, CDR2 YNNKEL (reference sequence). This CDR3 region has 14 residues. Here the CDR3 DNA reads TGTGCCAGCAGCCGCGTGGGCCAGGGATACGAGCAGTACTTC. This translates into CASSRVGQGYEQYF.

The CDR3 nucleotides are TGTGCCAGCAGTGAAAGAGGCACAGATACGCAGTATTTT. This codes for CASSERGTDTQYF. The gene calls are TRBV6-1 and TRBJ2-3; D ambiguous. This CDR3 has 13 residues. V was pared by 2 bases and J by 1 base, with 4 bases between. Germline values: CDR1 MNHNS, CDR2 SASEGT.

The J gene is TRBJ2-2, the V gene TRBV2; 16 bases line up with TRBD2. With V trimmed by 6 bases and J by 5 bases, 6 bases remained unmatched. Germline lookup yields CDR1 SNHLY and CDR2 FYNNEI. This CDR3 contains 17 residues. CDR3 in DNA: TGTGCCAGCAGGGGGACTAGCGGGAGGGGGGGGACCGGGGAGCTGTTTTTT. Translation: CASRGTSGRGGTGELFF.

This chain connects TRBV20-1 to TRBJ2-2, with 8 bases aligning to TRBD1. Germline V gene sequence: CDR1 DFQATT, CDR2 SNEGSKA (reference sequence). The CDR3 is made up of 17 amino acids. V gave up 3 bases and J gave up 3 bases; unmatched junction bases: 12. The DNA of the CDR3 is TGCAGTGCTAGTCCTCGCGCCGGGACAGGCTACACCGGGGAGCTGTTTTTT. Amino acid sequence: CSASPRAGTGYTGELFF.

In DNA, the CDR3 is TGTGCCAGCAGCGTAGCTGGACTAGCGGGGGGTGAGCAGTACTTC. Amino acids: CASSVAGLAGGEQYF. V is TRBV9 and J is TRBJ2-7, with 14 bases aligning to TRBD2. The CDR3 has 15 residues. The V gene end was trimmed by 0 bases and the J gene end by 7 bases; junction bases not matched to a gene: 3. Germline V gene data show CDR1 as SGDLS and CDR2 as YYNGEE.

The chain recombines TRBV27 with TRBJ1-2; 7 nucleotides line up with TRBD1. V dropped 6 bases and J dropped 4; count of bases not matched to a gene: 8. The CDR3 contains 14 residues. CDR1 MNHEY and CDR2 SMNVEV come from the germline V gene (reference sequence). This CDR3 reads CASRSTGEVYGYTF. CDR3 DNA sequence: TGTGCCAGCAGATCAACAGGGGAGGTCTATGGCTACACCTTC.

This clone has a handful of counts. This rearrangement joins TRBV6-5 to TRBJ1-1, with D perhaps matching TRBD1 (5 bases). Trimming removed 6 bases from V and 0 bases from J, with 8 bases in between. Looked up from germline, CDR1 is MNHEY and CDR2 is SVGAGI. The CDR3 runs 13 residues. The CDR3 loop is CASRNRMNTEAFF. The CDR3 coding sequence is TGTGCCAGCAGAAACAGGATGAACACTGAAGCTTTCTTT.